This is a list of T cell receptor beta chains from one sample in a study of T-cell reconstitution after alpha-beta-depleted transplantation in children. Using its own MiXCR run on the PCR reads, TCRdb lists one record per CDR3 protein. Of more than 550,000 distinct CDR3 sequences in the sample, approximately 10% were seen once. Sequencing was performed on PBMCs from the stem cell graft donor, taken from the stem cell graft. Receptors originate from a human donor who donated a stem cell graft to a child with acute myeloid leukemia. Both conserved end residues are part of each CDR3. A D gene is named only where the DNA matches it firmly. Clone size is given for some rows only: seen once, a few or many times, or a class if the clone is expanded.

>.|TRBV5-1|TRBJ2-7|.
CASSLKGSAGDNEQYF
TGCGCCAGCAGCTTGAAAGGGTCAGCAGGGGACAACGAGCAGTACTTC
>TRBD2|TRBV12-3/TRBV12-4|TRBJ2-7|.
CAICPGGLASLGSYEQYF
TGTGCCATCTGTCCCGGAGGACTAGCGTCGTTGGGCTCCTACGAGCAGTACTTC
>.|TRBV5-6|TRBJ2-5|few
CASSLEGGQYF
TGTGCCAGCAGCTTGGAGGGGGGGCAGTACTTC
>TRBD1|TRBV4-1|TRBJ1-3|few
CASSRDRGTGNTIYF
TGCGCCAGCAGCCGTGACAGGGGAACTGGAAACACCATATATTTT
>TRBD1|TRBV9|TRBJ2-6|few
CASSAQGVGANVLTF
TGTGCCAGCAGCGCACAGGGGGTAGGGGCCAACGTCCTGACTTTC
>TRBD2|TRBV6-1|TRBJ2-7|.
CASSGLAGGPWEQYF
TGTGCCAGCAGTGGACTAGCGGGAGGCCCTTGGGAGCAGTACTTC
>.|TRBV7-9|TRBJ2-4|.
CASSLTGRGLAKNIQYF
TGTGCCAGCAGCTTGACAGGACGGGGGCTAGCCAAAAACATTCAGTACTTC
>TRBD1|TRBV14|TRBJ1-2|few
CASSRLAGTDYGYTF
TGTGCCAGCAGCCGACTAGCCGGGACAGACTATGGCTACACCTTC
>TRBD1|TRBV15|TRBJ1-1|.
CATSPRVTQGVTEAFF
TGTGCCACCAGCCCTCGGGTAACGCAGGGGGTCACTGAAGCTTTCTTT
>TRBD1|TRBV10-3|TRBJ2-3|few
CAISLGQASTDTQYF
TGTGCCATTAGCCTCGGACAGGCGTCCACAGATACGCAGTATTTT
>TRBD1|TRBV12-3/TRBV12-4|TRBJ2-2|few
CASSSRRGPSNTGELFF
TGTGCCAGCAGTTCCCGAAGGGGGCCATCGAACACCGGGGAGCTGTTTTTT
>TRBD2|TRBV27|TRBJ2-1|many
CASSFSGTSGRQFF
TGTGCCAGCAGTTTTTCCGGGACTAGCGGGAGACAGTTCTTC
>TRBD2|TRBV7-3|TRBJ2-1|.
CASSLKTGTRKFF
TGTGCCAGCAGCTTAAAAACAGGGACTAGAAAGTTCTTC
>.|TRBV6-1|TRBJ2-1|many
CASGTGHLRGEQFF
TGTGCCAGCGGTACAGGGCATTTAAGGGGGGAGCAGTTCTTC
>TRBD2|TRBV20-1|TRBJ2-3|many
CSALLAVTDTQYF
TGCAGTGCGCTACTAGCGGTTACAGATACGCAGTATTTT
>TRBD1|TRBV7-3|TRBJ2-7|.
CASSLGQGTEQYF
TGTGCCAGCAGCCTAGGACAGGGGACCGAGCAGTACTTC
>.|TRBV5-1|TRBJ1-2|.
CASSPTDYGYTF
TGCGCCAGCAGTCCCACCGACTATGGCTACACCTTC
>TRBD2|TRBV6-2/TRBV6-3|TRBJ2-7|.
CASSRPGLAGNEQYF
TGTGCCAGCAGTCGACCGGGACTAGCGGGTAACGAGCAGTACTTC
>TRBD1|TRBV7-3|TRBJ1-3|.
CASSPQTGFGNTIYF
TGTGCCAGCAGCCCCCAGACAGGGTTCGGAAACACCATATATTTT
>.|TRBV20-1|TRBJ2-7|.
CSARDWGGGRSEQYF
TGCAGTGCTAGAGATTGGGGTGGAGGGAGGAGCGAGCAGTACTTC
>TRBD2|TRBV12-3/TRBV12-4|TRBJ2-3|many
CASSPGLAGVWADTQYF
TGTGCCAGCAGTCCCGGACTAGCGGGAGTGTGGGCAGATACGCAGTATTTT
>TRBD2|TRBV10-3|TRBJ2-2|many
CAISEWEVAGVKAGELFF
TGTGCCATCAGTGAGTGGGAGGTAGCGGGAGTTAAGGCCGGGGAGCTGTTTTTT
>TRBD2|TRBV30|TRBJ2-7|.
CAWRTASGQYEQYF
TGTGCCTGGAGAACGGCTAGCGGGCAATACGAGCAGTACTTC
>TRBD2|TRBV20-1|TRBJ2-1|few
CSAFGLAGAEQFF
TGCAGTGCTTTCGGACTAGCGGGAGCTGAGCAGTTCTTC
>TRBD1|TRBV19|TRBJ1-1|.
CASSAGTAYTEAFF
TGTGCCAGTAGTGCCGGGACAGCCTACACTGAAGCTTTCTTT
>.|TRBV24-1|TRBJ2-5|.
CATSEPGPQETQYF
TGTGCCACCAGTGAACCGGGACCCCAAGAGACCCAGTACTTC
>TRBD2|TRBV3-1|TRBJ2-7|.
CASSQPGLVYEQYF
TGTGCCAGCAGCCAACCGGGACTAGTCTACGAGCAGTACTTC
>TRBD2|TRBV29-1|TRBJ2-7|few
CSASSTSGRGEQYF
TGCAGCGCCAGCTCGACTAGCGGGAGAGGTGAGCAGTACTTC
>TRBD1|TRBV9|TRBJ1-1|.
CASSIGTGGRNTEAFF
TGTGCCAGCAGCATCGGGACAGGGGGCCGAAACACTGAAGCTTTCTTT
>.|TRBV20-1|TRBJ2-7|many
CSAIPRPQEHYEQYF
TGCAGTGCTATTCCTCGCCCCCAAGAACACTACGAGCAGTACTTC
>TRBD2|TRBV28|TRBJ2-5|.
CASSLRASGRRTQYF
TGTGCCAGCAGTCTACGGGCTAGCGGGAGGCGGACCCAGTACTTC
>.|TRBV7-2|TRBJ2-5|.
CASLPGLNQETQYF
TGTGCCAGCCTTCCGGGACTTAACCAAGAGACCCAGTACTTC
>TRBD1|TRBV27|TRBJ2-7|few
CASSLVQGVGYEQYF
TGTGCCAGCAGTTTAGTCCAGGGGGTGGGGTACGAGCAGTACTTC
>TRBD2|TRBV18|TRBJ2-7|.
CASSPPTSPYEQYF
TGTGCCAGCTCACCACCGACTAGCCCCTACGAGCAGTACTTC
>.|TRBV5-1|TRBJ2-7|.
CASSLIPGPTAYEQYF
TGCGCCAGCAGCTTGATTCCGGGACCCACGGCATACGAGCAGTACTTC
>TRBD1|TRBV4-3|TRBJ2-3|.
CASSQVGTGVDTQYF
TGCGCCAGCAGCCAAGTTGGGACAGGGGTGGATACGCAGTATTTT
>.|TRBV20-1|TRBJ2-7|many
CSAGGDTYEQYF
TGCAGTGCGGGCGGGGATACGTACGAGCAGTACTTC
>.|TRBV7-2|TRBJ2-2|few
CASSFQQGDTGELVF
TGTGCCAGCAGCTTTCAACAGGGTGACACCGGGGAGCTGGTTTTT
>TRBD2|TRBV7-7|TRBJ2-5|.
CASSLGAVTSGSWETQYF
TGTGCTAGCAGCTTAGGAGCCGTGACTAGCGGGAGTTGGGAGACCCAGTACTTC
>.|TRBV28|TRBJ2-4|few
CASSSDSRGIQYF
TGTGCCAGCAGTTCGGACTCTAGGGGCATTCAGTACTTC
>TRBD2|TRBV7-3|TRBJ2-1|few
CASSLVASGRADNEQFF
TGTGCCAGCAGCTTAGTGGCTAGCGGGAGGGCCGACAATGAGCAGTTCTTC
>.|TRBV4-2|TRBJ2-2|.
CASSQVPRELFF
TGTGCCAGCAGCCAAGTTCCCCGGGAGCTGTTTTTT
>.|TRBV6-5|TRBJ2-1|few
CASSYGGKGTYNEQFF
TGTGCCAGCAGTTACGGGGGGAAGGGGACCTACAATGAGCAGTTCTTC
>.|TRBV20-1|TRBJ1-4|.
CSARDLKDGPGLFF
TGCAGTGCTAGAGATCTCAAGGACGGGCCCGGGCTGTTTTTT
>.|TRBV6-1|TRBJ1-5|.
CASAPGLDEPQHF
TGTGCCAGCGCCCCAGGGTTAGATGAACCCCAGCATTTT
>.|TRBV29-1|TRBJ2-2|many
CSVAQGPGELFF
TGCAGCGTCGCTCAGGGTCCCGGGGAGCTGTTTTTT
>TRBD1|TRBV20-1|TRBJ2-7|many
CSATRTGDYEQYF
TGCAGTGCTACTAGGACAGGGGACTACGAGCAGTACTTC
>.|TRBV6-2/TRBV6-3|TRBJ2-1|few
CASSQDTYNEQFF
TGTGCCAGCAGTCAGGACACCTACAATGAGCAGTTCTTC
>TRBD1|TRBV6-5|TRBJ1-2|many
CASSHQGGMDGYTF
TGTGCCAGCAGTCATCAGGGGGGGATGGATGGCTACACCTTC
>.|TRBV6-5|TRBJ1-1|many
CASSYSTSNTEAFF
TGTGCCAGCAGTTACTCAACCTCGAACACTGAAGCTTTCTTT
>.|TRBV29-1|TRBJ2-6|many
CSVELGLSPGANVLTF
TGCAGCGTTGAACTGGGACTCAGCCCCGGGGCCAACGTCCTGACTTTC
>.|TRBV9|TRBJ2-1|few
CASSVAGANEQFF
TGTGCCAGCAGCGTAGCTGGGGCAAATGAGCAGTTCTTC
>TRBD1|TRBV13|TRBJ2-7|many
CASSLRQGEQYF
TGTGCCAGCAGCTTAAGACAGGGTGAGCAGTACTTC
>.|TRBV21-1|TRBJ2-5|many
CASSKRRTEEETQYF
TGTGCCAGCAGCAAACGTCGCACGGAGGAAGAGACCCAGTACTTC
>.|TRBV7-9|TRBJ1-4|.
CASSAGPKQSEKLFF
TGTGCCAGCAGCGCCGGGCCAAAGCAAAGTGAAAAACTGTTTTTT